One sample yielded the 26 T cell receptor beta chains listed below, sequenced in a study of cytomegalovirus exposure and HLA in healthy donors. 13 Jbeta primers and 60 Vbeta primers were used for the PCR. Measured with immunoSEQ multiplex PCR; TCRdb has only the in-frame clones, and not every one. Of some 51,000 clones listed, about 69% are singletons. The sample was PBMCs. The source is a man between 40 and 49 years old in good health and CMV-seropositive.

The CDR3 here is CASSLRRQYNSPLHF. DNA of the CDR3: TGTGCCAGCAGCTTGAGGAGACAGTATAATTCACCCCTCCACTTT. The rearrangement joins TRBV5-6 to TRBJ1-6; TRBD1 might be the D (5 bases). The CDR3 loop spans 15 amino acids. Trimming removed 1 base at V and 4 bases at J, with 9 bases between. CDR1 is SGHDT, CDR2 YYEEEE, per germline.

This clone has just a few counts. V usage is TRBV5-1 and J usage is TRBJ1-2, with TRBD1 identical over 9 bases. With V trimmed by 4 bases and J by 8 bases, 12 bases remained unmatched. The V gene's germline CDR1 is SGHRS and CDR2 YFSETQ. This CDR3 comprises 15 residues. The CDR3 is CASSPGTGQGRGYTF. For the CDR3, the DNA is TGCGCCAGCAGCCCGGGCACGGGACAGGGAAGGGGCTACACCTTC.

The J gene is TRBJ1-1, the V gene TRBV2; possibly TRBD1 for D (6 bases). Germline V CDR1 and CDR2: SNHLY, FYNNEI. This CDR3 is 13 amino acids long. Trimming took 4 bases from V and 10 from J, leaving 16 bases between them. CDR3 bases: TGTGCCAGCAGTGTCCAGGGCAGGGGTAGAGCTTTCTTT. It specifies CASSVQGRGRAFF. Looking up the rest from reference TRBV2 and TRBJ1-1 gives the full variable domain: EPEVTQTPSHQVTQMGQEVILRCVPISNHLYFYWYRQILGQKVEFLVSFYNNEISEKSEIFDDQFSVERPDGSNFTLKIRSTKLEDSAMYFCASSVQGRGRAFFGQGTRLTVV.

This rearrangement joins TRBV9 to TRBJ2-3; perhaps TRBD2 as D (6 bases). The CDR3 length is 16 residues. CDR1 and CDR2 from the germline V gene are SGDLS and YYNGEE. The V end was cut by 4 bases, the J end by 2 bases, with 17 bases between. CDR3 nucleotide sequence: TGTGCCAGCAGCCTACAATCTAGCGTAGCCACAGATACGCAGTATTTT. Residues: CASSLQSSVATDTQYF. The whole variable domain, remainder taken from reference TRBV9 and TRBJ2-3, is DSGVTQTPKHLITATGQRVTLRCSPRSGDLSVYWYQQSLDQGLQFLIQYYNGEERAKGNILERFSAQQFPDLHSELNLSSLELGDSALYFCASSLQSSVATDTQYFGPGTRLTVL.

This rearrangement joins TRBV6-1 to TRBJ1-6; D call uncertain. Germline-derived CDR1 and CDR2 are MNHNS and SASEGT. Trimming pared 3 bases from V and 9 bases from J, leaving 18 bases between. This CDR3 is 16 amino acids long. The CDR3 spells CASSDRPGVSGSPLHF. The CDR3 DNA sequence: TGTGCCAGCAGTGACAGGCCCGGGGTCTCGGGTTCACCCCTCCACTTT.

The V gene is TRBV29-1, the J gene TRBJ2-7; 9 bases map to TRBD1. The CDR3 runs to 15 residues. Looked up from germline, CDR1 is SQVTM and CDR2 is ANQGSEA. V lost 7 bases and J lost 3; bases outside the gene matches: 13. For the CDR3, the DNA is TGCAGCGCCCTTAATAGGGGGACAGGGTACTACGAGCAGTACTTC. Amino acids: CSALNRGTGYYEQYF.

This chain connects TRBV4-1 to TRBJ1-2, with unresolved D. V was clipped by 1 base and J by 4 bases, with 10 bases between them. The CDR3 contains 14 residues. CDR1 and CDR2 from the germline V gene are MGHRA and YSYEKL. Here the CDR3 reads CASSQVSGFYGYTF. CDR3 coding DNA: TGCGCCAGCAGCCAAGTTTCGGGTTTCTATGGCTACACCTTC.

The chain uses TRBV27 and TRBJ1-5, with 7 bases lining up with TRBD1. The germline V gene has CDR1 MNHEY and CDR2 SMNVEV (reference sequence). Germline trimming cut 6 bases from V and 3 bases from J; bases unmatched to any gene: 5. The CDR3 contains 14 residues. Here the CDR3 DNA reads TGTGCCAGCAGCCCGGGACAGACCAATCAGCCCCAGCATTTT. Protein: CASSPGQTNQPQHF.

The chain employs TRBV9 and TRBJ2-7; 11 nucleotides agree with TRBD1. The V segment lost 2 bases and the J segment 2 bases; nucleotides outside the gene matches: 0. Germline V gives CDR1 SGDLS, CDR2 YYNGEE. The CDR3 has 14 amino acids. The CDR3 sequence is CASSVGQGAYEQYF. CDR3 coding DNA: TGTGCCAGCAGCGTGGGACAGGGGGCCTACGAGCAGTACTTC.

J is TRBJ1-1 and V is TRBV11-3; D uncertain. Trimming removed 1 base from V and 2 bases from J, with 5 bases in between. Germline V gene sequence: CDR1 SGHNT, CDR2 YENEEA. The CDR3 totals 13 residues. The CDR3 bases are TGTGCCAGCAGCTTAGGAGTTAACACTGAAGCTTTCTTT. Translated, it gives CASSLGVNTEAFF. The variable domain in full, with the rest retrieved from reference TRBV11-3 and TRBJ1-1, is EAGVVQSPRYKIIEKKQPVAFWCNPISGHNTLYWYLQNLGQGPELLIRYENEEAVDDSQLPKDRFSAERLKGVDSTLKIQPAELGDSAVYLCASSLGVNTEAFFGQGTRLTVV.

The chain is built from TRBV7-2 and TRBJ2-1; 11 bases align to TRBD2. The CDR3 covers 15 residues. J lost 10 bases, V lost 8 bases, and 13 bases had no gene match. Germline CDR1 reads SGHTA; CDR2 reads FQGNSA. The CDR3 DNA is TGTGCCAGCCCCACGGGGCTAGCGGGGGGCCGGGAGCAGTTCTTC. It specifies CASPTGLAGGREQFF.

The chain joins TRBV18 to TRBJ2-6, with 9 bases lining up with TRBD2. This CDR3 region has 17 residues. V was pared by 5 bases and J by 1 base, with 6 bases of the junction left unmatched. Germline V gives CDR1 KGHSH, CDR2 LQKENI. CDR3 protein: CASSIGGGASGANVLTF. The CDR3 nucleotides are TGTGCCAGCTCAATCGGCGGGGGGGCTTCTGGGGCCAACGTCCTGACTTTC.

V is TRBV25-1 and J is TRBJ2-5; perhaps TRBD1 as D (5 bases). Matching the DNA end better, TRBJ2-7 makes the J call doubtful. The CDR3 is made up of 13 amino acids. Germline CDR1 reads MGHDK; CDR2 reads SYGVNS. CDR3 bases: TGTGCCAGCAGCTTAGACAGAATGGGCGAGCAGTACTTC. It yields the protein CASSLDRMGEQYF.

The chain couples TRBV2 to TRBJ2-7; tentatively, D is TRBD1 (6 bases). Trimming cost V 0 bases and J 7 bases, with 16 bases left between them. The CDR3 is made up of 15 amino acids. CDR1 and CDR2 (germline): SNHLY, FYNNEI. The CDR3 DNA is TGTGCCAGCAGTGAAGCTTCTGGGGGCCGGTGGGAGCAGTACTTC. Translation: CASSEASGGRWEQYF.

The rearrangement links TRBV5-6 to TRBJ1-5; 10 bases fit TRBD1. Germline loops: CDR1 SGHDT, CDR2 YYEEEE. V shed 0 bases, J shed 2 bases, and the junction held 8 bases outside the gene matches. The CDR3 contains 18 residues. The chain's CDR3 is CASSLGGQGYEGNQPQHF. Written as DNA, the CDR3 is TGTGCCAGCAGCTTGGGGGGACAGGGGTACGAGGGCAATCAGCCCCAGCATTTT.

The chain couples TRBV7-9 to TRBJ1-1, with D possibly being TRBD1 (5 bases). V was cut by 5 bases and J by 5 bases, with 18 bases left in between. The CDR3 loop spans 15 amino acids. Germline V lookup: CDR1 SEHNR, CDR2 FQNEAQ (reference sequence). The DNA for the CDR3 is TGTGCCAGCAGCCCAAAAGTCAGGGAAGGTACTGAAGCTTTCTTT. It specifies CASSPKVREGTEAFF.

This chain connects TRBV6-4 to TRBJ1-6, with 10 bases matching TRBD1. The CDR3 totals 16 residues. The V and J ends lost 2 bases and 9 bases, in that order; junction bases with no gene match: 7. Germline V gene data show CDR1 as MRHNA and CDR2 as SNTAGT. CDR3 sequence: CASSDLRRTGGSPLHF. CDR3 DNA: TGTGCCAGCAGTGACCTCCGGCGGACAGGGGGTTCACCCCTCCACTTT.

Worth noting for this clone: One end of the junction does not line up with germline, which may come from a read error. The chain uses TRBV7-7 and TRBJ1-1, with a weak D call TRBD1 (6 bases). Per germline, CDR1 SSHAT and CDR2 FNYEAQ (reference sequence). The CDR3 totals 15 residues. In DNA form, the CDR3 reads TGTGCTAGCAGCCCTTGGACAGAGATGAACACTGAAGCTTTCTTT. It encodes CASSPWTEMNTEAFF.

The chain has TRBV28 and TRBJ1-2, with a possible D match to TRBD1 (5 bases). The germline V gene has CDR1 MDHEN and CDR2 SYDVKM. Trimming pared 6 bases from V and 1 base from J, leaving 18 bases between. This CDR3 region has 16 residues. Written as DNA, the CDR3 is TGTGCCAGCAGAACCCGGGGACTAGCCTATAACTATGGCTACACCTTC. Its translation: CASRTRGLAYNYGYTF.

The chain recombines TRBV4-2 with TRBJ1-1; TRBD1 matches at 8 bases. The CDR3 contains 16 residues. Germline CDR1 is LGHNA and CDR2 is YNFKEQ. After removal of 3 bases from V and 1 base from J, the junction contained 7 bases not matched to a gene. The CDR3 DNA is TGTGCCAGCAGCCAGCATCCGGGACAGGAGAACACTGAAGCTTTCTTT. This codes for CASSQHPGQENTEAFF.

The rearrangement joins TRBV5-4 to TRBJ1-4; D is possibly TRBD1 (5 bases). Trimming cost V 0 bases and J 5 bases, with 14 bases left between them. The V gene's germline CDR1 is SGHNT and CDR2 YYREEE (reference sequence). CDR3 length: 16 residues. DNA of the CDR3: TGTGCCAGCAGCTTGGCTGGCAGGGAAGAGAATGAAAAACTGTTTTTT. As protein: CASSLAGREENEKLFF.

The V and J genes are TRBV4-2 and TRBJ2-1; 10 bases are shared with TRBD2. This CDR3 spans 18 amino acids. J was trimmed by 8 bases and V by 0 bases; bases with no gene match: 13. The germline CDR1 and CDR2 sequences are LGHNA and YNFKEQ. Here the CDR3 DNA reads TGTGCCAGCAGCCAAGATACAGCGGGGGGGGGTGTCGCGGATGAGCAGTTCTTC. This sequence encodes CASSQDTAGGGVADEQFF.

The chain uses TRBV7-8 and TRBJ1-2, with 9 bases that match TRBD1. The CDR3 is 14 amino acids. Unmatched junction bases numbered 3, after V lost 1 base and J lost 6 bases. CDR1 and CDR2 from the germline V gene are SGHVS and FQNEAQ. CDR3 sequence reads: CASSLGQGVNGYTF. Written as DNA, the CDR3 is TGTGCCAGCAGCTTAGGACAGGGGGTTAATGGCTACACCTTC.

J is TRBJ1-2 and V is TRBV5-8; no clear D. This CDR3 is 14 amino acids long. The V end lost 5 bases, the J end lost 0 bases, and 11 bases lay between the germline ends. Looked up from germline, CDR1 is SGHTS and CDR2 is YDEGEE. CDR3 amino acids: CASSILHTNYGYTF. For the CDR3, the DNA is TGTGCCAGCAGTATTTTACATACTAACTATGGCTACACCTTC.

The chain has TRBV4-2 and TRBJ2-7, with 8 bases aligning to TRBD1. Trimming removed 3 bases from V and 3 bases from J; junction bases left unmatched: 10. CDR3 length: 16 residues. The germline V gene encodes CDR1 LGHNA and CDR2 YNFKEQ. The CDR3: CASSQETDRAGYEQYF. The CDR3 DNA sequence: TGTGCCAGCAGCCAGGAAACGGACAGGGCAGGCTACGAGCAGTACTTC.

The chain is built from TRBV27 and TRBJ2-2; 9 bases fit TRBD1. V shed 8 bases, J shed 4 bases, and the junction held 17 bases outside the gene matches. Germline CDR1 is MNHEY and CDR2 is SMNVEV (reference sequence). This CDR3 contains 18 residues. Written as DNA, the CDR3 is TGTGCCAGCCGTCGGACAGGGGCTCGATCTCAGGGCACCGGGGAGCTGTTTTTT. Translation gives CASRRTGARSQGTGELFF.